This T cell receptor beta chain was identified in a study of blood T cell repertoires in COVID-19. Study details: The study drew acute and convalescent COVID-19 samples from the United States, Italy and Spain. Sources were T cells, B-cell-depleted T cells, or PBMCs; the material itself was cDNA or gDNA.

A single count supports this clone. How the authors handled the data: Reference gene primer amplification gave estimated nucleated cell counts. TCRdb's copy holds only in-frame clones and misses some; the assay was immunoSEQ multiplex PCR. V and J calls and clone size come straight from that table; D and trimming were deduced from the DNA. This table holds some 31,000 clones, 92% found once. V dropped 2 bases and J dropped 3 bases, with 10 bases sitting between them. This CDR3 has 14 residues. In germline, CDR1 is LGHDT, CDR2 YNNKEL (reference sequence). The receptor comes from a man aged 50-60 years with active COVID-19. This chain links TRBV3-1 (or the pseudogene TRBV3-2) with TRBJ1-1, with D unresolved. Sample: peripheral blood. For the CDR3, the DNA is TGTGCCAGCAGCCAATCTCTAGTCGACACTGAAGCTTTCTTT. This codes for CASSQSLVDTEAFF.